A selection of T cell receptor beta chains follows, all from one sample in a study of Graves' ophthalmopathy and Graves' hyperthyroidism. Using its own MiXCR run on the multiplex PCR reads, TCRdb lists one record per CDR3 protein. The sample yields about 160,000 distinct CDR3 sequences, around two fifths seen once. What was sequenced was peripheral blood. Receptors originate from a young man with Graves' ophthalmopathy. CDR3s include the opening cysteine and the closing phenylalanine or tryptophan. Each record gives: clone size, V gene, D gene, J gene, CDR3 DNA, CDR3 protein. D genes are given only for firm matches. A row's size may be missing; if present it is once, few, many or a size class.

size: many
V: TRBV11-1
D: TRBD1
J: TRBJ2-2
DNA: TGTGCCAGCAGCCCCCCGGACAGGGGGAAGTCCGGGGAGCTGTTTTTT
CDR3: CASSPPDRGKSGELFF

size: many
V: TRBV6-2/TRBV6-3
D: TRBD2
J: TRBJ2-2
DNA: TGTGCCAGCAGCCTTGTAGCGGGAGTGCGCACCGGGGAGCTGTTTTTT
CDR3: CASSLVAGVRTGELFF

size: .
V: TRBV6-1
D: TRBD1
J: TRBJ1-2
DNA: TGTGCCAGCAAGTGGACCCCCCTCGGACAGGGTACGGCCGAGGGCGGCTACACCTTC
CDR3: CASKWTPLGQGTAEGGYTF

size: many
V: TRBV12-3/TRBV12-4
D: TRBD1
J: TRBJ2-2
DNA: TGTGCCAGCAGTTTGGACAGGGGGTATTGGAACACCGGGGAGCTGTTTTTT
CDR3: CASSLDRGYWNTGELFF

size: .
V: TRBV6-1
D: .
J: TRBJ2-7
DNA: TGTGCCAGCAGTGAACCCGGGAATGGCTACGAGCAGTACTTC
CDR3: CASSEPGNGYEQYF

size: .
V: TRBV6-1
D: .
J: TRBJ1-3
DNA: TGTGCCAGCAGTGCGGGACCGCTAAACACCATATATTTT
CDR3: CASSAGPLNTIYF

size: many
V: TRBV6-5
D: .
J: TRBJ1-2
DNA: TGTGCCAGCAGCACAGCTAATAACTATGGCTACACCTTC
CDR3: CASSTANNYGYTF

size: many
V: TRBV11-1
D: .
J: TRBJ2-2
DNA: TGTGCCAGCAGCACGTACACCGGGGAGCTGTTTTTT
CDR3: CASSTYTGELFF

size: once
V: TRBV6-4
D: .
J: TRBJ1-2
DNA: TGTGCCAGCAGTTACTCATATCCTAACTATGGCTACACCTTC
CDR3: CASSYSYPNYGYTF

size: many
V: TRBV12-3/TRBV12-4
D: .
J: TRBJ1-1
DNA: TGTGCCAGCACGGGGGGGGTGAACACTGAAGCTTTCTTT
CDR3: CASTGGVNTEAFF

size: .
V: TRBV7-9
D: .
J: TRBJ2-7
DNA: TGTGCCAGCAGCTCACGATCCAAAGCCTACGAGCAGTACTTC
CDR3: CASSSRSKAYEQYF

size: many
V: TRBV24-1
D: .
J: TRBJ1-2
DNA: TGTGCCACCAATACGGCGACGTGGTCCGGCTACACCTTC
CDR3: CATNTATWSGYTF

size: .
V: TRBV6-2/TRBV6-3
D: .
J: TRBJ1-1
DNA: TGTGCCAGCAGCCCTTACCCGGTGAACACTGAAGCTTTCTTT
CDR3: CASSPYPVNTEAFF

size: few
V: TRBV6-2/TRBV6-3
D: .
J: TRBJ2-7
DNA: TGTGCCAGCAGTTACCGGTGGGCCGGGACGGCCTACGAGCAGTACTTC
CDR3: CASSYRWAGTAYEQYF

size: many
V: TRBV12-5
D: .
J: TRBJ2-5
DNA: TGTGCTAGTCGAAAAGAGGGGGAGACCCAGTACTTC
CDR3: CASRKEGETQYF

size: many
V: TRBV12-3/TRBV12-4
D: TRBD1
J: TRBJ2-7
DNA: TGTGCCAGCAGTTTAGGGACAGGGGGCCTCGAGCAGTACTTC
CDR3: CASSLGTGGLEQYF

size: .
V: TRBV28
D: .
J: TRBJ1-2
DNA: TGTGCCAGCAGTTTAGCGCAAGGAATGGGCTATGGCTACACCTTC
CDR3: CASSLAQGMGYGYTF

size: once
V: TRBV12-5
D: TRBD1
J: TRBJ1-1
DNA: TGTGCTAGTGGTTCTATAAATTGGGGACAGCAGGTGAACACTGAAGCTTTCTTT
CDR3: CASGSINWGQQVNTEAFF

size: .
V: TRBV6-5
D: TRBD2
J: TRBJ2-2
DNA: TGTGCCAGCAGTTCCGAGGGACTAGCGGGAGGAGCCGGGGAGCTGTTTTTT
CDR3: CASSSEGLAGGAGELFF

size: many
V: TRBV30
D: TRBD1
J: TRBJ1-2
DNA: TGTGCCTGGAGTGCCCTTGGGACAGCCTATGGCTACACCTTC
CDR3: CAWSALGTAYGYTF

size: many
V: TRBV11-2
D: .
J: TRBJ2-2
DNA: TGTGCCAGCAGCTTAGACAGGGAGGTGGCCGGGGAGCTGTTTTTT
CDR3: CASSLDREVAGELFF

size: many
V: TRBV28
D: .
J: TRBJ2-7
DNA: TGTGCCAGCACCGGAATGCGAGGGGACCCGTACGAGCAGTACTTC
CDR3: CASTGMRGDPYEQYF

size: .
V: TRBV10-2
D: TRBD1
J: TRBJ1-6
DNA: TGCGCCAGCTCACAGGGGCTGGGTTCACCCCTCCACTTT
CDR3: CASSQGLGSPLHF

size: .
V: TRBV12-3/TRBV12-4
D: TRBD1
J: TRBJ1-1
DNA: TGTGCCAGCAGTTGGACAGGATACAACACTGAAGCTTTCTTT
CDR3: CASSWTGYNTEAFF

size: many
V: TRBV6-1
D: .
J: TRBJ2-7
DNA: TGTGCCAGCAGTGAAGCGTACGGGGGAAGCTCCTACGAGCAGTACTTC
CDR3: CASSEAYGGSSYEQYF

size: many
V: TRBV5-5
D: .
J: TRBJ1-1
DNA: TGTGCCAGCAGCTTGGTCGAGGAGGGTACTGAAGCTTTCTTT
CDR3: CASSLVEEGTEAFF

size: .
V: TRBV6-1
D: .
J: TRBJ2-5
DNA: TGTGCCAGCAAAGAGACCCCGAGAGAGACCCAGTACTTC
CDR3: CASKETPRETQYF

size: many
V: TRBV30
D: TRBD1
J: TRBJ1-5
DNA: TGTGCCTGGAGTGTACGACAGGGGTATCAGCCCCAGCATTTT
CDR3: CAWSVRQGYQPQHF

size: many
V: TRBV5-6
D: .
J: TRBJ1-4
DNA: TGTGCCAGCAGCTTGAATGGTTGGGAAAAACTGTTTTTT
CDR3: CASSLNGWEKLFF